One and the same sample provided the 6 T cell receptor beta chains below, sequenced in a study of T cell responses to AZD1222 COVID-19 vaccine. Measured with immunoSEQ multiplex PCR; TCRdb has only the in-frame clones, and not every one. The table includes some 180,000 clones, approximately 92% detected once. The input for sequencing was peripheral blood, taken on day 0 of AZD1222 vaccination. The source is an adult in good health.

With regard to this clone: Other nucleotide sequences in the sample specify the same CDR3. This rearrangement joins TRBV7-9 to TRBJ1-2; no reliable D call. This CDR3 has 12 residues. CDR1 is SEHNR and CDR2 is FQNEAQ in the germline V gene (reference sequence). Trimming left V 1 base short and J 4 bases short, with 4 bases between. This CDR3 reads CASSLDSYGYTF. In DNA form, the CDR3 reads TGTGCCAGCAGCTTAGACAGCTATGGCTACACCTTC.

This chain links TRBV19 with TRBJ2-3, with 7 bases lining up with TRBD1. The CDR3 has 15 amino acids. Germline-derived CDR1 and CDR2 are LNHDA and SQIVND (reference sequence). With V trimmed by 6 bases and J by 6 bases, 12 bases remained unmatched. CDR3 protein: CASSLPRGRVDTQYF. The DNA for the CDR3 is TGTGCCAGTAGCCTCCCGAGGGGGCGGGTGGATACGCAGTATTTT.

This clone was seen only once. The CDR3 loop reads CASSLVALQGYEQYF. DNA of the CDR3: TGTGCCAGCAGCTTAGTAGCTCTTCAGGGATACGAGCAGTACTTC. The chain joins TRBV7-2 to TRBJ2-7; TRBD1 might be the D (5 bases). Deletions cut 1 base from V and 4 bases from J, with 14 bases between. The CDR3 sequence is 15 residues long. Germline assignment: CDR1 SGHTA and CDR2 FQGNSA.

The chain couples TRBV14 to TRBJ2-3; the match to TRBD1 covers 10 bases. Germline-derived CDR1 and CDR2 are SGHDN and FVKESK. The CDR3 is made up of 17 amino acids. The ends lost 6 bases at V and 6 bases at J; junction bases unmatched: 15. The CDR3 DNA reads TGTGCCAGCAGTCTTGGGACGACAGGGGGCAGGATGGATACGCAGTATTTT. This codes for CASSLGTTGGRMDTQYF.

This clone has more than one count but fewer than ten. This chain links TRBV12-3 or TRBV12-4 with TRBJ2-7; perhaps TRBD1 as D (5 bases). The V end lost 3 bases, the J end lost 7 bases, and 13 bases lay between the germline ends. CDR3 length: 13 residues. CDR3: CASSLGQPEEQYF. The CDR3 nucleotides are TGTGCCAGCAGTTTGGGGCAGCCGGAAGAGCAGTACTTC.

This chain joins TRBV18 and TRBJ2-7, with 7 bases fitting TRBD2. CDR1 KGHSH and CDR2 LQKENI come from the germline V gene. V trimming: 5 bases; J trimming: 6 bases; junction bases outside the gene matches: 7. The length of the CDR3 is 13 residues. The CDR3 DNA sequence: TGTGCCAGCTCAAGCGGGACGGTCGCCGAGCAGTACTTC. This sequence encodes CASSSGTVAEQYF. The full variable domain, with the rest looked up from reference TRBV18 and TRBJ2-7, is NAGVMQNPRHLVRRRGQEARLRCSPMKGHSHVYWYRQLPEEGLKFMVYLQKENIIDESGMPKERFSAEFPKEGPSILRIQQVVRGDSAAYFCASSSGTVAEQYFGPGTRLTVT.